This T cell receptor (beta chain) comes out of a study of untreated major depressive disorder. Whole-study results and caveats: A comparatively small sample limits the generalizability of these findings. CD4+ T cells from depressed patients used TRBV05-01 (Vbeta 5.1) more often than controls.

In regard to this clone: What it binds is unknown.

The CDR3 loop spans 14 amino acids. V dropped 5 bases and J dropped 4 bases, with 12 bases sitting between them. The germline gives CDR1 SNHLY, CDR2 FYNNEI. From thawed PBMCs, CD4+ T cells were purified by negative selection. Profiled with immunoSEQ multiplex PCR; TCRdb holds only in-frame clones, not every one. The sample lists about 25,000 clones; approximately 91% were seen once. Specimen: CD4+ T cells from PBMCs. This receptor was taken from a woman aged 25 to 39 with major depressive disorder. The chain has TRBV2 and TRBJ1-5, with D unresolved. The CDR3 spells CASSPQEPNQPQHF. DNA of the CDR3: TGTGCCAGCAGTCCTCAGGAGCCTAATCAGCCCCAGCATTTT.